This paragraph reports one T cell receptor (beta chain). The method was immunoSEQ multiplex PCR; TCRdb's version includes in-frame clones alone and lacks a portion of them. The sample comprises tens of thousands of clones, 89% of which are singletons, and 5.2% rests with the top ten. The data were taken from a study of blood T cell repertoires in COVID-19. Germline lookup yields CDR1 SGHVS and CDR2 FQNEAQ. The CDR3 is 13 residues long. V lost 3 bases to trimming and J lost 4 bases, with 9 bases between them. The sequencing input was peripheral blood. This TCR derives from a man in his 60s with COVID-19, enrolled during active disease. The chain combines TRBV7-8 with TRBJ2-5, with D possibly matching TRBD1 (5 bases). The CDR3 DNA follows: TGTGCCAGCAGCTTGCACAGGAGAGAGACCCAGTACTTC. It yields the protein CASSLHRRETQYF.